These 8 T cell receptor beta chains were all obtained from the same sample, sequenced in a study of CD8 T cells in ankylosing spondylitis. Notes on the study in general: What seemed typical of ankylosing spondylitis blood was a TCR beta motif built from roughly eight highly homologous variants.

No antigen has been assigned to these receptors. One entry per CDR3 protein results from TCRdb running MiXCR on the 5' RACE reads. The sample gives 450,000 to 550,000 distinct CDR3 sequences, less than 6% of which show up once; approximately 4% is in the top ten. Material: blood, either unsorted or a sorted T cell fraction (not recorded which). The receptor source for this set is a male donor with ankylosing spondylitis.

The chain recombines TRBV28 with TRBJ2-7; 8 positions match TRBD1. There are 15 residues in the CDR3. From germline, CDR1 is MDHEN and CDR2 SYDVKM. V trimming: 5 bases; J trimming: 6 bases; junction bases outside the gene matches: 12. The CDR3 DNA reads TGTGCCAGCAGTAGGCAGGCAGGGGGCTTTCGCGAGCAGTACTTC. Its translation is CASSRQAGGFREQYF.

The table lists this clonotype with many counts. In nucleotides, the CDR3 is TGCGCCAGCGGTACCGGGACAGGGGACGGAAAACTGTTTTTT. This sequence encodes CASGTGTGDGKLFF. V gene TRBV4-3 combines with J gene TRBJ1-4; 10 nucleotides agree with TRBD1. CDR1 is LGHNA and CDR2 is YSLEER in the germline V gene. The V gene end was trimmed by 8 bases and the J gene end by 10 bases; junction bases not matched to a gene: 10. This CDR3 has 14 residues.

This clonotype was detected many times. The chain employs TRBV7-2 and TRBJ1-5; unclear D gene. In germline, CDR1 is SGHTA, CDR2 FQGNSA. The length of the CDR3 is 13 residues. V was trimmed by 7 bases and J by 5 bases, leaving 12 bases between them. CDR3 sequence reads: CASNNLWDQPQHF. The CDR3 nucleotides read TGTGCCAGCAACAACCTGTGGGATCAGCCCCAGCATTTT.

On this clonotype: A much larger clone differs from this one at a single base, so this may be a read error. The J gene is TRBJ2-2, the V gene TRBV24-1, with D possibly being TRBD2 (5 bases). Germline-derived CDR1 and CDR2 are KGHDR and SFDVKD. The CDR3 length is 12 residues. The CDR3 is CATSFDTGELLF. For the CDR3, the DNA is TGTGCCACCAGTTTTGACACCGGGGAGCTGCTTTTT.

The table lists this clonotype with many counts. The chain couples TRBV7-9 to TRBJ1-5; D possibly corresponds to TRBD1 (6 bases). Trimming pared 3 bases from V and 7 bases from J, leaving 13 bases between. Germline V gene lookup returns CDR1 SEHNR and CDR2 FQNEAQ (reference sequence). The CDR3 totals 14 residues. This chain's CDR3 is CASSLEGQIQPQHF. CDR3 in DNA: TGTGCCAGCAGCTTGGAAGGACAGATCCAGCCCCAGCATTTT.

This clonotype showed up many times. This chain uses TRBV29-1 with TRBJ2-3; 8 bases line up with TRBD1. V trimming: 5 bases; J trimming: 0 bases; junction bases outside the gene matches: 7. This CDR3 region has 15 residues. Germline V gene lookup returns CDR1 SQVTM and CDR2 ANQGSEA. This CDR3 reads CSVHFRGLSTDTQYF. The CDR3 DNA sequence: TGCAGCGTTCACTTCAGGGGGCTGAGCACAGATACGCAGTATTTT.

This clonotype was recorded at least ten times. The rearrangement joins TRBV29-1 to TRBJ2-1; 10 positions agree with TRBD2. The CDR3 is 15 residues long. Trimming took 6 bases from V and 3 from J; bases not matched to a gene: 8. The germline V gene encodes CDR1 SQVTM and CDR2 ANQGSEA. DNA of the CDR3: TGCAGCGTGGGACTAGCGACTCAGTTCTACAATGAGCAGTTCTTC. Encoded protein: CSVGLATQFYNEQFF.

The chain carries TRBV28 and TRBJ2-1; D remains unclear. V lost 2 bases to trimming and J lost 6 bases, with 26 bases between them. This CDR3 contains 19 residues. Germline V lookup: CDR1 MDHEN, CDR2 SYDVKM. The CDR3 nucleotides are TGTGCCAGCAGTTTACGGCTTTTTTCGGGCTCCCCGAAGTCCAATGAGCAGTTCTTC. Translation gives CASSLRLFSGSPKSNEQFF.